Reported below is one TCR beta chain. Its antigen remains unidentified. The CDR3 sequence is 16 residues long. In germline, CDR1 is MNHEY, CDR2 SVGEGT. V lost 1 base and J 0 bases, leaving 10 bases between the germline ends. The draw of peripheral blood yielded ten milliliters from each donor. The sample comes from a study of blood T cells in healthy people across ages. Across the study: Template switching recovered approximately one barcoded beta molecule for every two T cells. Study results and limitations: Age advanced and TCR beta diversity per million T cells fell, roughly linearly.

Alongside a J-beta primer mix, a sample-barcoded 5' primer served in a second PCR lasting about 7 to 12 cycles. Each single sample gave us at least 3 million CDR3-containing paired-end reads. TCRdb re-derived calls from the 5' RACE reads in MiXCR, one entry per CDR3 protein. The repertoire holds hundreds of thousands of distinct CDR3 sequences, about 43% seen once, with approximately 29% in the top ten. The sample was blood. The rearrangement joins TRBV6-2 or TRBV6-3 to TRBJ2-1; TRBD1 might be the D (6 bases). This clonotype was obtained from a man older than 75 in good health. CDR3 sequence reads: CASSYYGRGSYNEQFF. The CDR3 region has the DNA TGTGCCAGCAGTTACTATGGCAGGGGCTCCTACAATGAGCAGTTCTTC.